This T cell receptor (beta chain) was sequenced during a study of blood T cell repertoires in COVID-19. Study-wide context: From T cells, B-cell-depleted T cells, or PBMCs came the material, which was cDNA or gDNA.

The germline V gene has CDR1 SGHRS and CDR2 YFSETQ. V dropped 4 bases and J dropped 4 bases, with 14 bases sitting between them. The CDR3 loop spans 14 amino acids. TCRdb keeps only in-frame clones here, not all; method: immunoSEQ multiplex PCR. The sample shows about 190,000 clones, roughly 84% of them seen only once. What was sequenced was peripheral blood. V usage is TRBV5-1 and J usage is TRBJ1-1; no reliable D call. This sequence originates from an elderly woman with active or convalescent COVID-19. The CDR3 is CASSPDGVLTEAFF. Here the CDR3 DNA reads TGCGCCAGCAGCCCGGACGGGGTTCTCACTGAAGCTTTCTTT.